This T cell receptor beta chain was identified during a study of T cell repertoires in cytomegalovirus infection. Study-wide context: In the study, CMV epitopes included recently identified HLA-C-restricted and well-studied HLA-B-restricted ones. TCR beta signatures that were public indicated CMV infection and matching HLA type. Study-wide results and caveats: It was HLA-C-restricted CMV-specific TCR beta clonotypes that dominated the response ex vivo. The cumulative frequency of public TCR beta families identified carriers of CMV plus the relevant HLA.

TCRdb fed the reads into MiXCR, producing one record per CDR3 protein. The sample carries 600,000 to 700,000 distinct CDR3 sequences, roughly 36% recorded once. Concerning this clonotype itself: Its specificity is unknown.

Germline lookup yields CDR1 SEHNR and CDR2 FQNEAQ (reference sequence). J lost 11 bases, V lost 4 bases, and 10 bases had no gene match. The CDR3 spans 14 residues. The sequences come from cultured PBMCs, collected from culture after CMV antigen stimulation. This sequence joins TRBV7-9 and TRBJ1-1, with 10 bases aligning to TRBD1. The source is a human donor in good health (CMV status not recorded). Some clones in this sample may be carry-over from other donors' samples. CDR3 loop: CASSSRTGGRRAFF. In DNA form, the CDR3 reads TGTGCCAGCAGCTCAAGGACAGGGGGGAGGCGGGCTTTCTTT.